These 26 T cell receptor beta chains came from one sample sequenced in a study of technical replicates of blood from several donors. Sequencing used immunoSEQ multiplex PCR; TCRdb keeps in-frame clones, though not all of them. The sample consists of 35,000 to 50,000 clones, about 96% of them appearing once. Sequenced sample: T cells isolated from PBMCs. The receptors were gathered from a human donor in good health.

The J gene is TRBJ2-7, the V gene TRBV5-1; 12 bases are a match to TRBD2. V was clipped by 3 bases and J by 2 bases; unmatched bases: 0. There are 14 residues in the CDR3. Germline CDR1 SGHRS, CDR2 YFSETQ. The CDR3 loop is CASSSSGRAYEQYF. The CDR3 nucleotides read TGCGCCAGCAGCTCTAGCGGGAGGGCCTACGAGCAGTACTTC.

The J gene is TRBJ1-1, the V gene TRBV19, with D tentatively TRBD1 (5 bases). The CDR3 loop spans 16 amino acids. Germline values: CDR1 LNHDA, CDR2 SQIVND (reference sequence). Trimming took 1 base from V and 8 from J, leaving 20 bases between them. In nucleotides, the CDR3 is TGTGCCAGTAGTATAGCCCTAAGGGCTATTCAGGGCGAAGCTTTCTTT. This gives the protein CASSIALRAIQGEAFF.

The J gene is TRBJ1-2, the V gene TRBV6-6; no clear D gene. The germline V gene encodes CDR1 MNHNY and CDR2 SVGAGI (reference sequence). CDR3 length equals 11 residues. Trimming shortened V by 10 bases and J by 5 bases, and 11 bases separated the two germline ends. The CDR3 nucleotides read TGTGCCACCGAGGGAGGGTATGGCTACACCTTC. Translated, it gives CATEGGYGYTF.

The DNA of the CDR3 is TGTGCCAGTAAGTCCGGCCGGGACAGGAGTACAGATACGCAGTATTTT. It encodes CASKSGRDRSTDTQYF. The chain recombines TRBV5-4 with TRBJ2-3; 8 bases agree with TRBD1. Germline V gene data show CDR1 as SGHNT and CDR2 as YYREEE (reference sequence). The CDR3 loop spans 16 amino acids. V lost 8 bases to trimming and J lost 3 bases; unmatched junction nucleotides: 14.

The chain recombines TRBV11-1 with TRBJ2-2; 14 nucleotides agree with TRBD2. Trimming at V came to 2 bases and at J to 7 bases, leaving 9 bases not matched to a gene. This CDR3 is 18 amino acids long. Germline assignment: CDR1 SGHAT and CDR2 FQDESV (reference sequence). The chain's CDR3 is CASSLRGGLAGASGELFF. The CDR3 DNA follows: TGTGCCAGCAGCTTAAGAGGGGGACTAGCGGGAGCTAGCGGGGAGCTGTTTTTT. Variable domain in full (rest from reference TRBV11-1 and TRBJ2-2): EAEVAQSPRYKITEKSQAVAFWCDPISGHATLYWYRQILGQGPELLVQFQDESVVDDSQLPKDRFSAERLKGVDSTLKIQPAELGDSAMYLCASSLRGGLAGASGELFFGEGSRLTVL.

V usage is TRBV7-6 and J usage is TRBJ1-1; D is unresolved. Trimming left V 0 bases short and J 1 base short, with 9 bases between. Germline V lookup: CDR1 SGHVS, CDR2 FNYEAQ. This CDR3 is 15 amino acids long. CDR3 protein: CASSLAERENTEAFF. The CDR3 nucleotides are TGTGCCAGCAGCTTAGCGGAGAGGGAGAACACTGAAGCTTTCTTT.

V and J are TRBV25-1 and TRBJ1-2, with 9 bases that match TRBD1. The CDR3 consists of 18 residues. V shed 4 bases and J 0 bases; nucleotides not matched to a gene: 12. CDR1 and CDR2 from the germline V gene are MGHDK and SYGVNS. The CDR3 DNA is TGTGCCAGCAGTGGTCCGGGACAGGGTAAAGGAGCTAACTATGGCTACACCTTC. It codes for CASSGPGQGKGANYGYTF.

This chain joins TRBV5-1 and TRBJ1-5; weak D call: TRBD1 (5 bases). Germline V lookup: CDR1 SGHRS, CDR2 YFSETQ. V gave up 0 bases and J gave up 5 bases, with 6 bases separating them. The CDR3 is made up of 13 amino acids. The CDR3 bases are TGCGCCAGCAGCTTGGAGACAGATCAGCCCCAGCATTTT. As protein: CASSLETDQPQHF.

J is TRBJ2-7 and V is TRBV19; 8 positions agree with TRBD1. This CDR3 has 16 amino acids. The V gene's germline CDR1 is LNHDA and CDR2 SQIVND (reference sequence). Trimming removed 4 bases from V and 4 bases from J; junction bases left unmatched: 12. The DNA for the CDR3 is TGTGCCAGTAGTAGGGGGTGGGGGACAGGAGTTTACGAGCAGTACTTC. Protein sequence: CASSRGWGTGVYEQYF.

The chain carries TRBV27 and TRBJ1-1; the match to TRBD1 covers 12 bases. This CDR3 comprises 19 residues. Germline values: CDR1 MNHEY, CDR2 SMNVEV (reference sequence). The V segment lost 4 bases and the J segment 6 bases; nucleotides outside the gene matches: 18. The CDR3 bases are TGTGCCAGCAGTTCAAAAGCCGGGACAGGGGGCCGGCGGACCGCTGAAGCTTTCTTT. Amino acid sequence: CASSSKAGTGGRRTAEAFF.

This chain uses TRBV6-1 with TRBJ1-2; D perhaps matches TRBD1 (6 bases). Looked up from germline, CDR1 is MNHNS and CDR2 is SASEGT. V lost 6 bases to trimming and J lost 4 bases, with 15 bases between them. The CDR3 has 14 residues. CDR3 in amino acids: CASSNFRGAYGYTF. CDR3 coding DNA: TGTGCCAGCAGCAACTTCAGGGGAGCCTATGGCTACACCTTC.

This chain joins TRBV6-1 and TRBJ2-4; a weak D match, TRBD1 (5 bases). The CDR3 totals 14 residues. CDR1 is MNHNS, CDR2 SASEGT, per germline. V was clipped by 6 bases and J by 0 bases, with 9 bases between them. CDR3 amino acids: CASSTGIAKNIQYF. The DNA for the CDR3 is TGTGCCAGCAGCACAGGAATAGCCAAAAACATTCAGTACTTC.

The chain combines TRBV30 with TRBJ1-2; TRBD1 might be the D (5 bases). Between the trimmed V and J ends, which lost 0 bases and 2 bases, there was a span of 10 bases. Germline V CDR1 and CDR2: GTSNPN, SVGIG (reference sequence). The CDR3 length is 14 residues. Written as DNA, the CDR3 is TGTGCCTGGAGTGTATCTTGGACAAACTATGGCTACACCTTC. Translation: CAWSVSWTNYGYTF.

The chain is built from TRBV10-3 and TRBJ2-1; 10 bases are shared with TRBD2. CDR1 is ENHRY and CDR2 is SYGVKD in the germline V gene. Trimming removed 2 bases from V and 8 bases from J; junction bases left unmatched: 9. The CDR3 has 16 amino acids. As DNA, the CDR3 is TGTGCCATCAGTGAGGGTAGCGGGAGGTTTCTGGATGAGCAGTTCTTC. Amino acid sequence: CAISEGSGRFLDEQFF.

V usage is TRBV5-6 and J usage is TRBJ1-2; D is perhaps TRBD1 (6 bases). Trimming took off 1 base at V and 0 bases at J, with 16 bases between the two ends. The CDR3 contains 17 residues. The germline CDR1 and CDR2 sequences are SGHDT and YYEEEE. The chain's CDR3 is CASSLFTRGHSNYGYTF. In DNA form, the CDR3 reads TGTGCCAGCAGCTTGTTCACTCGGGGACACTCTAACTATGGCTACACCTTC.

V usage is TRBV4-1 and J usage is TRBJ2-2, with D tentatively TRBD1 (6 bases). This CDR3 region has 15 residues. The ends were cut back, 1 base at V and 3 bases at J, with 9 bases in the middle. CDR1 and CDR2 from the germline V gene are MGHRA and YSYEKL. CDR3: CASSQGGGYTGELFF. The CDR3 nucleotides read TGCGCCAGCAGCCAAGGTGGGGGCTACACCGGGGAGCTGTTTTTT.

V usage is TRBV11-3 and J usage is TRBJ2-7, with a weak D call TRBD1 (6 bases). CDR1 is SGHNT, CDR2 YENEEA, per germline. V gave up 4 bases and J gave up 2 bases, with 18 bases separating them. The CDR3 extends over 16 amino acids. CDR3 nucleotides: TGTGCCAGCAGCTCCGTTCTCTTCCGGGACACCTACGAGCAGTACTTC. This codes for CASSSVLFRDTYEQYF.

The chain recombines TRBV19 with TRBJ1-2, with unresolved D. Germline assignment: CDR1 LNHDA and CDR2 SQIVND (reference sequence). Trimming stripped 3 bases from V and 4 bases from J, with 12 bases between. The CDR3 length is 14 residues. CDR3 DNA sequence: TGTGCCAGTAGTATGCCCCGGGAGGGCTATGGCTACACCTTC. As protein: CASSMPREGYGYTF.

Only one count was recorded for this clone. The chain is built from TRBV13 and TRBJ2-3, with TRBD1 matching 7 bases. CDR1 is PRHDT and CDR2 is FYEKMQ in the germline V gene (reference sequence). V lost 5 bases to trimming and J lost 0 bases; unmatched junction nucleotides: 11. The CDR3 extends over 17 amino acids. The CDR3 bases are TGTGCCAGCAGCATCCTATTACCGGGACAGAGCACAGATACGCAGTATTTT. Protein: CASSILLPGQSTDTQYF.

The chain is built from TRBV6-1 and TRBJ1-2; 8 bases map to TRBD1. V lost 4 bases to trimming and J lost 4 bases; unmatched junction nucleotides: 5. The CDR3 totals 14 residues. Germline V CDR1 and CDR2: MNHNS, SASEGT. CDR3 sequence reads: CASSVQTGAYGYTF. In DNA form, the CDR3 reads TGTGCCAGCAGTGTTCAGACAGGGGCCTATGGCTACACCTTC.

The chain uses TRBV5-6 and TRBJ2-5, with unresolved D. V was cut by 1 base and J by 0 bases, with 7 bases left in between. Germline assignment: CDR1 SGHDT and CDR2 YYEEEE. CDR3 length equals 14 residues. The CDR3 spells CASSLIQYQETQYF. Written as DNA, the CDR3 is TGTGCCAGCAGCTTGATACAGTACCAAGAGACCCAGTACTTC.

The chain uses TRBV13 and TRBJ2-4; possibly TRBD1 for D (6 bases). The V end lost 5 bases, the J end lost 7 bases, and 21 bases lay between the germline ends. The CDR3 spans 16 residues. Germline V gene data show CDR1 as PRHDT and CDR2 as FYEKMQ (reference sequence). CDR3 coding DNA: TGTGCCAGCAGCCCCCCATTAGGGGACACGTCGAACATTCAGTACTTC. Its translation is CASSPPLGDTSNIQYF.

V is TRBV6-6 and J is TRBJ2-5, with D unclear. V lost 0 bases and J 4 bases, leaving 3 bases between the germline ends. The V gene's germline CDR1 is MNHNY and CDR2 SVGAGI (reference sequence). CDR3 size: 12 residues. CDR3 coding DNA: TGTGCCAGCAGTTACTCGGCAGAGACCCAGTACTTC. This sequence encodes CASSYSAETQYF.

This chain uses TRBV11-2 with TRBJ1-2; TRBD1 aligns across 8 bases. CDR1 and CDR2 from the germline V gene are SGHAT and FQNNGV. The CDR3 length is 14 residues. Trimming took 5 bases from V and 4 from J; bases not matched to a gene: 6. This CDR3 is CASSVTTGAYGYTF. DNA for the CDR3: TGTGCCAGCAGCGTAACGACAGGGGCCTATGGCTACACCTTC.

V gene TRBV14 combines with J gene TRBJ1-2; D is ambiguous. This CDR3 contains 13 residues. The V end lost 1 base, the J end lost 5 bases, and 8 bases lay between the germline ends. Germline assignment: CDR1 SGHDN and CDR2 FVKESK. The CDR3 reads CASSQVMSYGYTF. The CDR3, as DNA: TGTGCCAGCAGCCAAGTTATGTCTTATGGCTACACCTTC.

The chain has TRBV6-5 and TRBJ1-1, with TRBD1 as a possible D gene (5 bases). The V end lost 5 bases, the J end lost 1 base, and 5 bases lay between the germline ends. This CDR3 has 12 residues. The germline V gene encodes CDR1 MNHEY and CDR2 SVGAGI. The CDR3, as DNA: TGTGCCAGCAGTACAGGGAACACTGAAGCTTTCTTT. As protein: CASSTGNTEAFF.